The 26 T cell receptor beta chains presented below share a single source sample, sequenced in a study of blood T cell repertoires in COVID-19. Sequencing was performed with immunoSEQ multiplex PCR; in TCRdb, only in-frame clones are kept and a portion is missing. The sample yields about 250,000 clones, approximately 88% seen once. Sequenced material: peripheral blood. The receptor set was obtained from a young woman with COVID-19, enrolled during active disease.

This clone has just a few counts. The CDR3 sequence: CASSLEVNTEAFF. In DNA, the CDR3 is TGTGCCAGCAGTTTGGAGGTGAACACTGAAGCTTTCTTT. The chain is built from TRBV13 and TRBJ1-1, with no clear D. Germline CDR1 PRHDT, CDR2 FYEKMQ (reference sequence). The CDR3 contains 13 residues. Deletions cut 6 bases from V and 0 bases from J, with 8 bases between.

V usage is TRBV5-5 and J usage is TRBJ2-5, with D possibly being TRBD2 (6 bases). Germline V gives CDR1 SGHKS, CDR2 YYEKEE (reference sequence). The V end lost 0 bases, the J end lost 4 bases, and 13 bases lay between the germline ends. This CDR3 contains 15 residues. This chain's CDR3 is CASSLARETPETQYF. The CDR3 DNA is TGTGCCAGCAGCTTGGCCCGGGAGACTCCAGAGACCCAGTACTTC.

This clone came up a few times. V gene TRBV14 combines with J gene TRBJ2-1; 9 bases agree with TRBD2. The junction had 9 bases not matched to a gene; V was cut back by 4 bases and J by 8 bases. CDR1 is SGHDN and CDR2 is FVKESK in the germline V gene. The CDR3 extends over 15 amino acids. CDR3 sequence: CASSPRWREGHEQFF. CDR3 nucleotide sequence: TGTGCCAGCAGCCCACGTTGGCGGGAGGGGCATGAGCAGTTCTTC. Full variable domain (remainder filled in from reference TRBV14 and TRBJ2-1): EAGVTQFPSHSVIEKGQTVTLRCDPISGHDNLYWYRRVMGKEIKFLLHFVKESKQDESGMPNNRFLAERTGGTYSTLKVQPAELEDSGVYFCASSPRWREGHEQFFGPGTRLTVL.

The chain employs TRBV5-1 and TRBJ1-4, with D maybe TRBD1 (6 bases). CDR3 length equals 15 residues. The germline gives CDR1 SGHRS, CDR2 YFSETQ. V lost 4 bases and J lost 7, with 17 bases in between. The CDR3 loop is CASSQNTGSGEKLFF. The CDR3 coding sequence is TGCGCCAGCAGCCAAAATACAGGGTCTGGTGAAAAACTGTTTTTT.

The CDR3 DNA follows: TGTGCCAGCAGCTTAGATCTAGCGGGAGGCTCCGGGGAGCTGTTTTTT. It yields the protein CASSLDLAGGSGELFF. The chain uses TRBV11-2 and TRBJ2-2, with 11 bases lining up with TRBD2. CDR3 length equals 16 residues. Germline V gene sequence: CDR1 SGHAT, CDR2 FQNNGV. The ends lost 0 bases at V and 6 bases at J; junction bases unmatched: 3.

The chain has TRBV7-9 and TRBJ2-2, with D maybe TRBD2 (6 bases). V shed 3 bases and J shed 5 bases, with 13 bases lying between them. Germline V gives CDR1 SEHNR, CDR2 FQNEAQ (reference sequence). CDR3 length equals 15 residues. In DNA form, the CDR3 reads TGTGCCAGCAGCTTTGTGCGGGACTGGACCGGGGAGCTGTTTTTT. Translated: CASSFVRDWTGELFF.

The rearrangement uses TRBV2 and TRBJ1-4; 9 positions agree with TRBD1. Trimming removed 2 bases from V and 3 bases from J; junction bases left unmatched: 7. Germline V gives CDR1 SNHLY, CDR2 FYNNEI. This CDR3 is 17 amino acids long. For the CDR3, the DNA is TGTGCCAGCAGTGAACTTTGGGGACAGGGTTCTAATGAAAAACTGTTTTTT. Its translation: CASSELWGQGSNEKLFF.

The chain employs TRBV7-2 and TRBJ2-7; 7 positions match TRBD2. Germline values: CDR1 SGHTA, CDR2 FQGNSA. This CDR3 has 15 amino acids. J was trimmed by 2 bases and V by 4 bases; bases with no gene match: 8. The CDR3 protein is CASSSPGRATYEQYF. CDR3 coding DNA: TGTGCCAGCAGCTCTCCGGGGAGGGCTACCTACGAGCAGTACTTC.

V and J are TRBV7-2 and TRBJ1-2, with D maybe TRBD1 (5 bases). Trimming pared 0 bases from V and 8 bases from J, leaving 13 bases between. The germline V gene encodes CDR1 SGHTA and CDR2 FQGNSA. CDR3 length equals 14 residues. CDR3 sequence (DNA): TGTGCCAGCAGCTTAGCGGGAGGGGTGGAGGGCTACACCTTC. This encodes CASSLAGGVEGYTF.

The genes are TRBV6-5 and TRBJ2-3; D call uncertain. V was pared by 11 bases and J by 4 bases, with 13 bases between. Germline V gene sequence: CDR1 MNHEY, CDR2 SVGAGI. CDR3 length equals 12 residues. The CDR3 region is CASGSRADTQYF. As DNA, the CDR3 is TGTGCCTCCGGTAGTCGTGCAGATACGCAGTATTTT.

This chain connects TRBV19 to TRBJ2-3; D might be TRBD2 (6 bases). The length of the CDR3 is 18 residues. The V end lost 9 bases, the J end lost 1 base, and 26 bases lay between the germline ends. Looked up from germline, CDR1 is LNHDA and CDR2 is SQIVND (reference sequence). The DNA for the CDR3 is TGTGCCAGCCATCGAAGGGAGGCCCTAGGTACACGCACAGATACGCAGTATTTT. This sequence encodes CASHRREALGTRTDTQYF.

This clone was counted once. V usage is TRBV6-5 and J usage is TRBJ1-6; 7 bases fit TRBD1. The CDR3 runs 13 residues. V lost 5 bases to trimming and J lost 10 bases; unmatched junction nucleotides: 5. Germline values: CDR1 MNHEY, CDR2 SVGAGI. CDR3 nucleotides: TGTGCCAGCAGTAACAGGGGTAAATCACCCCTCCACTTT. Amino acids: CASSNRGKSPLHF.

The chain has TRBV7-9 and TRBJ2-2, with TRBD2 matching over 14 bases. The CDR3 extends over 15 amino acids. In germline, CDR1 is SEHNR, CDR2 FQNEAQ (reference sequence). With V trimmed by 4 bases and J by 7 bases, 2 bases remained unmatched. The CDR3 nucleotides read TGTGCCAGCAGCTCCGGGACTAGCGGGGGCGGGGAGCTGTTTTTT. Protein sequence: CASSSGTSGGGELFF.

The rearrangement joins TRBV28 to TRBJ1-2; possible D gene TRBD1, 6 bases. The CDR3 is made up of 14 amino acids. With 4 bases removed from V and 8 bases from J, the gap between germline ends came to 17 bases. Per germline, CDR1 MDHEN and CDR2 SYDVKM. CDR3 coding DNA: TGTGCCAGCAGTTCAATTTCAGGGGTTCAAGGCTACACCTTC. As protein: CASSSISGVQGYTF.

The rearrangement joins TRBV29-1 to TRBJ1-1; 7 positions match TRBD1. The CDR3 contains 12 residues. Germline trimming cut 7 bases from V and 1 base from J; bases unmatched to any gene: 3. CDR1 is SQVTM, CDR2 ANQGSEA, per germline. The CDR3 DNA sequence: TGCAGCGGGGACAGACGGAACACTGAAGCTTTCTTT. It encodes CSGDRRNTEAFF.

The V gene is TRBV29-1, the J gene TRBJ2-5; D possibly corresponds to TRBD2 (6 bases). Germline values: CDR1 SQVTM, CDR2 ANQGSEA. V was pared by 6 bases and J by 5 bases, with 19 bases between. The CDR3 has 14 residues. CDR3 sequence reads: CSVAHGTSYETQYF. For the CDR3, the DNA is TGCAGCGTGGCACACGGGACTTCGTATGAGACCCAGTACTTC.

The gene calls are TRBV2 and TRBJ2-7, with 9 bases matching TRBD1. Germline-derived CDR1 and CDR2 are SNHLY and FYNNEI. The CDR3 is made up of 15 amino acids. Trimming cost V 1 base and J 7 bases; bases outside gene matches: 8. CDR3 nucleotides: TGTGCCAGCAGTGAAGGGGGACAGGGAATGGATGAGCAGTACTTC. Amino acid sequence: CASSEGGQGMDEQYF.

This chain links TRBV10-3 with TRBJ2-7, with a possible D match to TRBD2 (5 bases). CDR1 ENHRY and CDR2 SYGVKD come from the germline V gene. The V and J ends lost 4 bases and 7 bases respectively, with 8 bases between them. The CDR3 spans 11 residues. This CDR3 is CAISGGGEQYF. The CDR3 nucleotides read TGTGCCATCAGTGGTGGCGGGGAGCAGTACTTC.

This clone has a handful of counts. This chain uses TRBV12-3 or TRBV12-4 with TRBJ2-1; D unresolved. The CDR3 has 11 amino acids. V was cut by 7 bases and J by 10 bases, with 11 bases left in between. In DNA, the CDR3 is TGTGCCAGCACCCTCCTCGTAGAGCAGTTCTTC. Translation gives CASTLLVEQFF.

This rearrangement joins TRBV19 to TRBJ1-1; perhaps TRBD1 as D (5 bases). This CDR3 comprises 14 residues. Germline loops: CDR1 LNHDA, CDR2 SQIVND (reference sequence). Between the trimmed V and J ends, which lost 4 bases and 2 bases, there was a span of 11 bases. Here the CDR3 DNA reads TGTGCCAGTAGTACTTCAAGGGGTAACACTGAAGCTTTCTTT. This gives the protein CASSTSRGNTEAFF.

The V call is TRBV30, the J call TRBJ2-4; 8 nucleotides align to TRBD2. This CDR3 contains 14 residues. Germline V gives CDR1 GTSNPN, CDR2 SVGIG (reference sequence). Unmatched junction bases numbered 5, after V lost 0 bases and J lost 7 bases. This chain's CDR3 is CAWSVGSGTNIQYF. The CDR3 DNA reads TGTGCCTGGAGTGTAGGTAGCGGGACGAACATTCAGTACTTC.

V gene TRBV18 combines with J gene TRBJ2-2, with D possibly TRBD2 on 5 matching bases. Between the trimmed V and J ends, which lost 6 bases and 6 bases, there was a span of 23 bases. The CDR3 totals 17 residues. Germline V gene sequence: CDR1 KGHSH, CDR2 LQKENI. The CDR3 here is CASSPTAEGITPGELFF. DNA for the CDR3: TGTGCCAGCTCGCCTACCGCAGAGGGAATTACGCCCGGGGAGCTGTTTTTT.

The chain recombines TRBV18 with TRBJ1-4, with D possibly matching TRBD1 (6 bases). The length of the CDR3 is 17 residues. Trimming removed 2 bases from V and 0 bases from J, with 13 bases in between. CDR1 is KGHSH, CDR2 LQKENI, per germline. CDR3 sequence reads: CASSPSARGSTNEKLFF. The CDR3 DNA is TGTGCCAGCTCACCATCGGCAAGGGGGTCAACTAATGAAAAACTGTTTTTT.

Here the CDR3 DNA reads TGTGCCAGCAACGGCCCGCGACAAGAGCAGTACTTC. It specifies CASNGPRQEQYF. The rearrangement uses TRBV25-1 and TRBJ2-7, with D hard to call. The V end was cut by 7 bases, the J end by 7 bases, with 14 bases between. Germline V gene lookup returns CDR1 MGHDK and CDR2 SYGVNS. The CDR3 extends over 12 amino acids.

J is TRBJ2-1 and V is TRBV7-2; perhaps TRBD2 as D (5 bases). Germline lookup yields CDR1 SGHTA and CDR2 FQGNSA. The CDR3 consists of 15 residues. Trimming removed 1 base at V and 3 bases at J, with 10 bases between. The CDR3 DNA is TGTGCCAGCAGCTTAGGTGCGGGTATCTACAATGAGCAGTTCTTC. It translates to CASSLGAGIYNEQFF.

The chain combines TRBV5-1 with TRBJ2-2, with 15 bases aligning to TRBD2. Germline values: CDR1 SGHRS, CDR2 YFSETQ. J gave up 5 bases and V 2 bases, and 7 bases lay outside the gene matches. The CDR3 length is 18 residues. DNA of the CDR3: TGCGCCAGCAGCTTTTTGGGACTAGCGGGGGGCAGGACCGGGGAGCTGTTTTTT. Its protein is CASSFLGLAGGRTGELFF.